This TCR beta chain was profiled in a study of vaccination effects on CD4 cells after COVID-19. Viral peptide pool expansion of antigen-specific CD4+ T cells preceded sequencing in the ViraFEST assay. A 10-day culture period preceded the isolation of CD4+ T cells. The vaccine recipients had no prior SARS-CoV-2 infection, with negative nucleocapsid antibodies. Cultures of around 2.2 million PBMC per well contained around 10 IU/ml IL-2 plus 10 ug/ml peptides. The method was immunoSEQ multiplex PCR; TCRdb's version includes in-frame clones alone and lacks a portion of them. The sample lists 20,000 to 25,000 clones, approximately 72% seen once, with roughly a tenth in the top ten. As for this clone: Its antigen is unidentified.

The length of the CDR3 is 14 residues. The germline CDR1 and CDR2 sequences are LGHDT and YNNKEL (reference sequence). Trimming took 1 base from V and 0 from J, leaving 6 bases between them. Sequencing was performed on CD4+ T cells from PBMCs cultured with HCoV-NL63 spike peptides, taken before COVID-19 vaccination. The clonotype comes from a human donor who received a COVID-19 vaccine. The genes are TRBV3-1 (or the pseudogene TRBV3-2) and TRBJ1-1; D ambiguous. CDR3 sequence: CASSQALMNTEAFF. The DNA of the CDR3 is TGTGCCAGCAGCCAAGCCCTCATGAACACTGAAGCTTTCTTT.